This record concerns one TCR beta chain sequence. Its target is not known. The data were obtained in a study of Ad26.COV2.S vaccination and SARS-CoV-2 variants. Turning to the study itself: The Ad26.COV2.S arm of the COV1001 trial was where the donor was placed. Points from the study as a whole: Similar non-spike TCR breadth was seen in vaccine and placebo recipients. Total responses of T cells may have been underestimated by the analyses of TCR breadth and depth. There was reportedly substantial breadth in spike-specific CD8+ and CD4+ T cell responses after vaccination.

Here immunoSEQ multiplex PCR was the method, and the copy in TCRdb shows in-frame clones only, minus some. The sample includes about 350,000 clones, around 83% of them seen just once. Treatment meaning: some 20 received Ad26.COV2.S at low or high dose, single or two shots; about 5 received placebo; per-sample allocation not given. Day 63 after the first injection of vaccine or placebo was the sampling time. The specimen was peripheral blood, collected in a trial of Ad26.COV2.S vaccine versus placebo. The clonotype originates from a person between 18 and 60 years old who received the Ad26.COV2.S COVID-19 vaccine or a placebo.

The CDR3 region has the DNA TGTGCCAGCAGAGCCGGGACAGGGGGCTCCGAGCAGTACTTC. Translation gives CASRAGTGGSEQYF. This chain connects TRBV6-5 to TRBJ2-7, with TRBD1 identical over 12 bases. V was pared by 6 bases and J by 6 bases, with 6 bases of the junction left unmatched. Germline V gene lookup returns CDR1 MNHEY and CDR2 SVGAGI. The CDR3 covers 14 residues.